The present TCR beta chain was sequenced within a study of cytomegalovirus exposure and HLA in healthy donors. V was cut by 7 bases and J by 1 base, with 29 bases left in between. The CDR3 spans 20 residues. Per the germline V gene, CDR1 is MGHRA and CDR2 is YSYEKL. Study-wide points: Researchers catalogued 160 or so TCR beta chains as cytomegalovirus-associated. Three of the chains that were CMV-associated were confirmed in vitro to be specific for CMV antigens. Prior analysis indicated that the majority of TCR beta V segments exhibited productivity approximately 90% or approximately 30% of the time. TCR beta sequences reportedly predicted most subjects' HLA-A and HLA-B alleles accurately.

On this clone: Antigen unknown.

PCR used 60 Vbeta primers and 13 Jbeta primers. Assay used: immunoSEQ multiplex PCR; TCRdb lists only in-frame clones, some missing. The sample includes under 200,000 clones, roughly 68% seen only once; the top ten take about 2%. Input material: PBMCs. The rearrangement uses TRBV4-1 and TRBJ2-1, with D possibly being TRBD2 (6 bases). The origin of this receptor is a woman in her twenties or thirties in good health and CMV-seronegative. CDR3 protein: CASKMGYLSGGSGSYNEQFF. The CDR3 DNA reads as TGCGCCAGCAAAATGGGTTATTTGTCCGGGGGTTCGGGTTCCTACAATGAGCAGTTCTTC.